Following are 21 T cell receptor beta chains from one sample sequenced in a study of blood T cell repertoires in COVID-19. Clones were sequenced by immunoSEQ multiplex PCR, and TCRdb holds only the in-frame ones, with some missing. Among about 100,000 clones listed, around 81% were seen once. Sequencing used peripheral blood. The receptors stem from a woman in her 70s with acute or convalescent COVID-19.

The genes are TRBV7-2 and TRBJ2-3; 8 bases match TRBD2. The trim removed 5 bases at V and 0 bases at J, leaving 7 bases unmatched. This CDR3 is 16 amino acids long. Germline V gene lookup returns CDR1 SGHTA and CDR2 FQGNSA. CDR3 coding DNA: TGTGCCAGCAGCCTCAGAGCGGGGGCCAGCACAGATACGCAGTATTTT. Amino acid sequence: CASSLRAGASTDTQYF.

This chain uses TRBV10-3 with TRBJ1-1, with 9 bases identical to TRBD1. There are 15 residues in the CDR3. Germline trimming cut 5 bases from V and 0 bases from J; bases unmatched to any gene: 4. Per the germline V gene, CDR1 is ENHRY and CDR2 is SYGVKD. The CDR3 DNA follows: TGTGCCATCAGTTTTACAGGGGGCTTGAACACTGAAGCTTTCTTT. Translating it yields CAISFTGGLNTEAFF.

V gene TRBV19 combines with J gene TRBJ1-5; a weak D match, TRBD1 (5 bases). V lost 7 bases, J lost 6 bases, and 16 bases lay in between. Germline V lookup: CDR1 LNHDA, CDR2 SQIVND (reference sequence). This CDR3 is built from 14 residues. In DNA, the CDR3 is TGTGCCAGTACCCTCGGGGACTTTATTCAGCCCCAGCATTTT. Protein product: CASTLGDFIQPQHF.

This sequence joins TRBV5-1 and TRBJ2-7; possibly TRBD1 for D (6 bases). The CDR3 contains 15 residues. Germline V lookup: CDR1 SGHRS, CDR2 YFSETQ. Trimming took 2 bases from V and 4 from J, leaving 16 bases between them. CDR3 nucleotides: TGCGCCAGCAGCTTAAACCCCGAACAGGGATACGAGCAGTACTTC. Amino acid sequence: CASSLNPEQGYEQYF.

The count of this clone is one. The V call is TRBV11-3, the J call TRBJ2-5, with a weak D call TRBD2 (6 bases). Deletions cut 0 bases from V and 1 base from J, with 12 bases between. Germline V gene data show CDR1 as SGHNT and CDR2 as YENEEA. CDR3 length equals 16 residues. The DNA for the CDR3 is TGTGCCAGCAGCTTAGAAACCAGGGACTCCCAAGAGACCCAGTACTTC. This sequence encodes CASSLETRDSQETQYF.

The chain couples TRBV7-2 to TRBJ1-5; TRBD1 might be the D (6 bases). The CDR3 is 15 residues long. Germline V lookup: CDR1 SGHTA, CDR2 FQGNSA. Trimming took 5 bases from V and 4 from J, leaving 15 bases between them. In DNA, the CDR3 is TGTGCCAGCAGCGTAACCAGGGGAGGGAATCAGCCCCAGCATTTT. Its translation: CASSVTRGGNQPQHF.

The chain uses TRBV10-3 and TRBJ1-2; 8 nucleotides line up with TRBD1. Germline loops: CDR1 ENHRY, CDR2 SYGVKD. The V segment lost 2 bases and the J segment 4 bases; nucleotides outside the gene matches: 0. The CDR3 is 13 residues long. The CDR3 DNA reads TGTGCCATCAGTGAGGGACAGGGCTATGGCTACACCTTC. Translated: CAISEGQGYGYTF.

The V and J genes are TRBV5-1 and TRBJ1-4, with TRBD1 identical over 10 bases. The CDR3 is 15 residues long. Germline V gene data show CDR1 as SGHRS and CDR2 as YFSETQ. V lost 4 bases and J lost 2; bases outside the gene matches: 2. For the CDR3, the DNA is TGCGCCAGCAGCGCGGGACAGGGGACTAATGAAAAACTGTTTTTT. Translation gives CASSAGQGTNEKLFF.

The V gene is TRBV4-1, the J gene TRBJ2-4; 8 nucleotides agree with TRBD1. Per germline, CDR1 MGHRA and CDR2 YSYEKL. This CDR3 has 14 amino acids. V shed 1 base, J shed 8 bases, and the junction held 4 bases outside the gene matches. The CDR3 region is CASSQGTGWDIQYF. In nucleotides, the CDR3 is TGCGCCAGCAGCCAAGGGACAGGGTGGGACATTCAGTACTTC.

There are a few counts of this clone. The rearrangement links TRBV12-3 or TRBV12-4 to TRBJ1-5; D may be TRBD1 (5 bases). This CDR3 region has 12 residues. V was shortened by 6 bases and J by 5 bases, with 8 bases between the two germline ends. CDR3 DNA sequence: TGTGCCAGCAGGGGGGGGGATCAGCCCCAGCATTTT. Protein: CASRGGDQPQHF.

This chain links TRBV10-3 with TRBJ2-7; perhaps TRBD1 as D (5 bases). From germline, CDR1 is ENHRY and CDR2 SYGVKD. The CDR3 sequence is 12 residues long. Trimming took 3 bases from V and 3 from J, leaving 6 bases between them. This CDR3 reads CAISDRGYEQYF. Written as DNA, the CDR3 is TGTGCCATCAGTGATAGGGGCTACGAGCAGTACTTC.

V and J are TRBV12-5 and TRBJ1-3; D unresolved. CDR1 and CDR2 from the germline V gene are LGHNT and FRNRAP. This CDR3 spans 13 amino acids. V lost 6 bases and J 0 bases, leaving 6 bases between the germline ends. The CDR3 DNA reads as TGTGCTAGTGGGCCGAGCTCTGGAAACACCATATATTTT. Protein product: CASGPSSGNTIYF.

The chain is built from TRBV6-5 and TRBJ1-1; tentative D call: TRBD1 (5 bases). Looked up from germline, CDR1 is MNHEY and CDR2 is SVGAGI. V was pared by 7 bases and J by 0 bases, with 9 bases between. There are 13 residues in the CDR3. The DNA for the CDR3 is TGTGCCAGCAAGCGGGGGGTGAACACTGAAGCTTTCTTT. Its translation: CASKRGVNTEAFF.

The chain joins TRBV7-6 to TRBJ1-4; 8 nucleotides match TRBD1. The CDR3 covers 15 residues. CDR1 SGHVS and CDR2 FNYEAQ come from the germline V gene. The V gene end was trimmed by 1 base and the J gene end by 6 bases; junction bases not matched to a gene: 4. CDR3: CASSLGQGAHEKLFF. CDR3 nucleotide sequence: TGTGCCAGCAGCTTAGGGCAGGGGGCGCATGAAAAACTGTTTTTT. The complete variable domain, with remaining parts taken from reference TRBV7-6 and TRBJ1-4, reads GAGVSQSPRYKVTKRGQDVALRCDPISGHVSLYWYRQALGQGPEFLTYFNYEAQQDKSGLPNDRFSAERPEGSISTLTIQRTEQRDSAMYRCASSLGQGAHEKLFFGSGTQLSVL.

This CDR3 reads CASSLSLSGNNEQFF. DNA for the CDR3: TGTGCCAGCAGCTTAAGCCTTAGCGGGAACAATGAGCAGTTCTTC. The chain carries TRBV7-2 and TRBJ2-1, with 8 bases fitting TRBD2. This CDR3 spans 15 amino acids. With 2 bases clipped from V and 5 bases from J, the junction kept 5 bases outside the gene matches. Per the germline V gene, CDR1 is SGHTA and CDR2 is FQGNSA.

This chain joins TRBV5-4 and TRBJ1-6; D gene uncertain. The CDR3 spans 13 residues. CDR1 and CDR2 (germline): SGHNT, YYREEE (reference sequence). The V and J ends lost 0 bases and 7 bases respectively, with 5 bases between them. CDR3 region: CASSLDTNSPLHF. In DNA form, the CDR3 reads TGTGCCAGCAGCTTGGATACAAATTCACCCCTCCACTTT.

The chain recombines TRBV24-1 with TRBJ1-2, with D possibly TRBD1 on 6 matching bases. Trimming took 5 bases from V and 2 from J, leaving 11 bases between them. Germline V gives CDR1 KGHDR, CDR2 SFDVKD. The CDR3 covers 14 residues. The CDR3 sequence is CATSGRGQNYGYTF. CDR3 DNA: TGTGCCACCAGTGGCAGGGGTCAAAACTATGGCTACACCTTC.

DNA of the CDR3: TGTGCCAGCAGTGGTTGGGACAGTTCCTACGAGCAGTACGTC. It encodes CASSGWDSSYEQYV. The J gene is TRBJ2-7, the V gene TRBV2, with 7 positions matching TRBD1. CDR1 is SNHLY, CDR2 FYNNEI, per germline. Trimming removed 4 bases from V and 1 base from J; junction bases left unmatched: 4. The CDR3 is made up of 14 amino acids.

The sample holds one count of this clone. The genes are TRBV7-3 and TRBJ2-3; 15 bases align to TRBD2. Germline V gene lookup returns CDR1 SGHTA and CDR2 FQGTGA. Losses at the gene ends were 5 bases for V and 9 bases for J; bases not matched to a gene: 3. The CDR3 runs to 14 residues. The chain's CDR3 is CASSPGLAGGTQYF. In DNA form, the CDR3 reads TGTGCCAGCAGCCCCGGACTAGCGGGAGGGACGCAGTATTTT.

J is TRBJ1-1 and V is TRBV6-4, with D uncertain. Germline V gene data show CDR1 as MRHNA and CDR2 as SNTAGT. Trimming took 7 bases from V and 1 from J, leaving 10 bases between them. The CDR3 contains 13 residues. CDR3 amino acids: CASKERENTEAFF. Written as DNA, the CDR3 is TGTGCCAGCAAAGAGCGGGAGAACACTGAAGCTTTCTTT.

The DNA for the CDR3 is TGCAGCGTCAAAAGGGGACAGGGGGCTGGTACCGGGGAGCTGTTTTTT. It specifies CSVKRGQGAGTGELFF. The chain couples TRBV29-1 to TRBJ2-2; 12 bases align to TRBD1. The CDR3 loop spans 16 amino acids. The trim removed 6 bases at V and 5 bases at J, leaving 10 bases unmatched. Germline V gene sequence: CDR1 SQVTM, CDR2 ANQGSEA.